The 4 T cell receptor beta chains below come from one sample, sequenced in a study of shared clonotypes between healthy human individuals. Here immunoSEQ multiplex PCR was the method, and the copy in TCRdb shows in-frame clones only, minus some. The table shows millions of clones, with 80% to 95% occurring only once. Sequencing was done on a sample of naive CD4+ T cells from PBMCs. The sample's subset: CD45RA+ positively selected. Source of these receptors: a man younger than 35 in good health. Some clones in this sample may be carry-over from other donors' samples.

Only one count was recorded for this clone. This chain joins TRBV27 and TRBJ2-5; D possibly corresponds to TRBD1 (6 bases). The V and J ends lost 5 bases and 5 bases respectively, with 21 bases between them. Germline values: CDR1 MNHEY, CDR2 SMNVEV (reference sequence). The CDR3 runs 16 residues. The CDR3 is CASSQSRQVTGETQYF. The CDR3 bases are TGTGCCAGCAGTCAATCCCGACAGGTCACCGGGGAGACCCAGTACTTC.

The gene calls are TRBV29-1 and TRBJ2-5, with 9 nucleotides matching TRBD1. The better agreement between TRBJ2-7 and the DNA end casts doubt on the J call. CDR3 length: 11 residues. The germline CDR1 and CDR2 sequences are SQVTM and ANQGSEA. DNA of the CDR3: TGCAGCGTGGACAGGGGAGACGAGCAGTACTTC. Translating gives CSVDRGDEQYF.

The chain joins TRBV4-3 to TRBJ1-3; D ambiguous. The germline V and J ends were trimmed by 1 base and 4 bases, with 8 bases remaining between them. The V gene's germline CDR1 is LGHNA and CDR2 YSLEER. This CDR3 spans 14 amino acids. CDR3 residues: CASSQAGKGNTIYF. CDR3 DNA: TGCGCCAGCAGCCAAGCTGGAAAAGGAAACACCATATATTTT.

J is TRBJ2-5 and V is TRBV28; 7 nucleotides line up with TRBD2. The V gene's germline CDR1 is MDHEN and CDR2 SYDVKM. V lost 4 bases and J lost 7; bases outside the gene matches: 15. The CDR3 runs to 16 residues. The CDR3 DNA follows: TGTGCCAGCAGTTCGGCCGGGAGGACGCGGCCGGGGACCCAGTACTTC. As protein: CASSSAGRTRPGTQYF.